This record looks at one TCR beta chain sequence and its context. Antigen: not known. This CDR3 contains 12 residues. CDR1 is DFQATT and CDR2 is SNEGSKA in the germline V gene (reference sequence). Trimming pared 3 bases from V and 5 bases from J, leaving 8 bases between. This entry comes from a study of CD8 T cells in Susac syndrome. Broader study findings: The TCR sequencing and HLA analysis in the study involved a relatively small number of individuals, as the study acknowledged.

The authors reverse transcribed roughly 0.5 to 1 ug RNA with random hexamers. immunoSEQ multiplex PCR amplified TCR beta CDR3 across 54 Vbeta, 13 Jbeta. MiXCR, run by TCRdb on the immunoSEQ multiplex PCR reads, gives a single entry per CDR3 protein. This sample yields roughly 140,000 distinct CDR3 sequences, of which around 95% are seen a single time; 0.15% belongs to the top ten. In blood CD8+ and CD4+ T cells, TCR beta underwent sequencing. TEMRA cells were enriched by FACS, while CD8+ and CD4+ T cells were obtained through a negative isolation that was performed magnetically. The source material was CD8+ T cells from PBMCs. This TCR came from a human donor with multiple sclerosis. The V call is TRBV20-1, the J call TRBJ2-1, with TRBD1 as a possible D gene (6 bases). The CDR3 nucleotides read TGCAGTGCTAGTACAGGGAACAATGAGCAGTTCTTC. It yields the protein CSASTGNNEQFF.